Shown below are 25 T cell receptor beta chains from a single sample sequenced in a study of cytomegalovirus exposure and HLA in healthy donors. 60 Vbeta and 13 Jbeta primers were used in PCR. Libraries were prepared by immunoSEQ multiplex PCR; TCRdb keeps only in-frame clonotypes and omits some of them. The sample totals 50,000 to 70,000 clones. The specimen sequenced was PBMCs. Source of these receptors: a man between 50 and 59 years old in good health and CMV-seropositive.

The J gene is TRBJ1-5, the V gene TRBV5-6; 8 bases are a match to TRBD1. Germline V gene sequence: CDR1 SGHDT, CDR2 YYEEEE. This CDR3 has 16 residues. Trimming at V came to 3 bases and at J to 2 bases, leaving 7 bases not matched to a gene. DNA for the CDR3: TGTGCCAGCAGCTCAACGTCGACAGGGGGCAATCAGCCCCAGCATTTT. This translates into CASSSTSTGGNQPQHF.

The V and J genes are TRBV7-8 and TRBJ1-5; D is unresolved. CDR3 size: 14 residues. Germline values: CDR1 SGHVS, CDR2 FQNEAQ. Trimming shortened V by 1 base and J by 7 bases, and 11 bases separated the two germline ends. This CDR3 reads CASSLGPSVQPQHF. The CDR3 nucleotides are TGTGCCAGCAGCTTAGGGCCATCCGTCCAGCCCCAGCATTTT.

This chain uses TRBV28 with TRBJ2-4; 8 positions match TRBD2. Trimming cost V 5 bases and J 2 bases; bases outside gene matches: 2. Germline assignment: CDR1 MDHEN and CDR2 SYDVKM. There are 14 residues in the CDR3. CDR3 amino acids: CASSTGGTKNIQYF. In nucleotides, the CDR3 is TGTGCCAGCAGTACGGGAGGGACCAAAAACATTCAGTACTTC.

The chain couples TRBV29-1 to TRBJ2-4; D is possibly TRBD2 (6 bases). CDR1 and CDR2 from the germline V gene are SQVTM and ANQGSEA. Trimming removed 6 bases at V and 7 bases at J, with 10 bases between. There are 11 residues in the CDR3. The CDR3 spells CSVSGRNIQYF. The DNA for the CDR3 is TGCAGCGTCTCAGGGAGGAACATTCAGTACTTC.

The DNA of the CDR3 is TGTGCCAGCAGCTTAGGCCTCGGGAACACTGAAGCTTTCTTT. Protein: CASSLGLGNTEAFF. The rearrangement links TRBV13 to TRBJ1-1; no reliable D call. V lost 0 bases and J 1 base, leaving 6 bases between the germline ends. Germline values: CDR1 PRHDT, CDR2 FYEKMQ (reference sequence). This CDR3 is 14 amino acids long.

The chain joins TRBV30 to TRBJ2-2, with D maybe TRBD1 (6 bases). The CDR3 covers 15 residues. Trimming took 2 bases from V and 0 from J, leaving 10 bases between them. Germline-derived CDR1 and CDR2 are GTSNPN and SVGIG (reference sequence). The CDR3, as DNA: TGTGCCTGGAGTCCGGACAGACCGAACACCGGGGAGCTGTTTTTT. Its translation: CAWSPDRPNTGELFF.

The V and J genes are TRBV9 and TRBJ2-3; TRBD1 agrees at 10 bases. CDR3 length equals 17 residues. The V gene end was trimmed by 0 bases and the J gene end by 0 bases; junction bases not matched to a gene: 4. Germline CDR1 SGDLS, CDR2 YYNGEE. The CDR3 sequence is CASSVEGQGLSTDTQYF. In DNA form, the CDR3 reads TGTGCCAGCAGCGTAGAGGGACAGGGGTTGAGCACAGATACGCAGTATTTT.

The chain carries TRBV5-1 and TRBJ2-1; no definite D call. V was pared by 0 bases and J by 0 bases, with 4 bases between. This CDR3 comprises 14 residues. The germline CDR1 and CDR2 sequences are SGHRS and YFSETQ. CDR3 sequence (DNA): TGCGCCAGCAGCTTGGGGAGCTCCTACAATGAGCAGTTCTTC. It yields the protein CASSLGSSYNEQFF.

The chain carries TRBV6-4 and TRBJ2-3; D remains ambiguous. Germline lookup yields CDR1 MRHNA and CDR2 SNTAGT. The CDR3 has 15 residues. Trimming took off 0 bases at V and 6 bases at J, with 13 bases between the two ends. The CDR3 sequence is CASSDSTLGGDTQYF. The CDR3 DNA follows: TGTGCCAGCAGTGACTCGACTCTCGGTGGGGATACGCAGTATTTT.

The chain recombines TRBV7-3 with TRBJ2-7, with 8 bases identical to TRBD2. The germline V gene encodes CDR1 SGHTA and CDR2 FQGTGA. This CDR3 is 15 amino acids long. The V and J ends lost 5 bases and 2 bases, in that order; junction bases with no gene match: 8. The CDR3 loop reads CASSPLPGLAYEQYF. The CDR3 bases are TGTGCCAGCAGCCCCCTCCCGGGACTAGCCTACGAGCAGTACTTC.

In DNA, the CDR3 is TGTGCCAGCAGTTACGAGGGAGGGAGCAATCAGCCCCAGCATTTT. It yields the protein CASSYEGGSNQPQHF. The V gene is TRBV6-5, the J gene TRBJ1-5, with D unresolved. The V end was cut by 2 bases, the J end by 1 base, with 9 bases between. CDR1 and CDR2 (germline): MNHEY, SVGAGI. The CDR3 has 15 residues.

CDR3 in amino acids: CASSRDSPTGELFF. The CDR3 DNA follows: TGTGCCAGCAGTCGGGACAGCCCCACCGGGGAGCTGTTTTTT. J is TRBJ2-2 and V is TRBV6-5, with TRBD1 matching over 7 bases. Per germline, CDR1 MNHEY and CDR2 SVGAGI. The ends lost 5 bases at V and 4 bases at J; junction bases unmatched: 4. There are 14 residues in the CDR3.

This rearrangement joins TRBV25-1 to TRBJ2-1, with a weak D call TRBD2 (6 bases). Trimming took off 10 bases at V and 6 bases at J, with 16 bases between the two ends. This CDR3 has 13 residues. CDR1 and CDR2 from the germline V gene are MGHDK and SYGVNS. The CDR3 here is CATSNRDFNEQFF. The CDR3 DNA reads TGTGCCACCAGCAACCGGGACTTCAATGAGCAGTTCTTC.

J is TRBJ2-1 and V is TRBV6-6; 7 bases are shared with TRBD1. Germline loops: CDR1 MNHNY, CDR2 SVGAGI (reference sequence). V lost 1 base, J lost 7 bases, and 7 bases stayed unmatched. The CDR3 sequence is 15 residues long. CDR3 DNA sequence: TGTGCCAGCAGTTACTATCCGGGGACAGATAATGAGCAGTTCTTC. It translates to CASSYYPGTDNEQFF.

This chain joins TRBV11-1 and TRBJ1-1; possible D gene TRBD1, 6 bases. The germline V and J ends were trimmed by 5 bases and 7 bases, with 14 bases remaining between them. CDR1 is SGHAT, CDR2 FQDESV, per germline (reference sequence). The CDR3 spans 13 residues. This chain's CDR3 is CASSVRGRGEAFF. DNA for the CDR3: TGTGCCAGCAGCGTAAGGGGGAGGGGTGAAGCTTTCTTT. The entire variable domain, with the rest obtained from reference TRBV11-1 and TRBJ1-1, is as follows: EAEVAQSPRYKITEKSQAVAFWCDPISGHATLYWYRQILGQGPELLVQFQDESVVDDSQLPKDRFSAERLKGVDSTLKIQPAELGDSAMYLCASSVRGRGEAFFGQGTRLTVV.

This chain connects TRBV29-1 to TRBJ2-3; 11 bases are a match to TRBD2. Germline CDR1 is SQVTM and CDR2 is ANQGSEA. V lost 4 bases and J lost 6; bases outside the gene matches: 6. This CDR3 contains 14 residues. The CDR3 coding sequence is TGCAGCGTTGGGGGGGGACTAGCGGTTGATACGCAGTATTTT. Protein: CSVGGGLAVDTQYF.

The rearrangement joins TRBV6-6 to TRBJ2-7; 7 positions agree with TRBD2. The V gene end was trimmed by 6 bases and the J gene end by 4 bases; junction bases not matched to a gene: 3. Germline CDR1 MNHNY, CDR2 SVGAGI (reference sequence). The CDR3 is 12 amino acids. CDR3 sequence reads: CASRWGGYEQYF. CDR3 coding DNA: TGTGCCAGCAGGTGGGGGGGGTACGAGCAGTACTTC.

This chain links TRBV5-6 with TRBJ2-7, with D maybe TRBD2 (5 bases). V lost 1 base to trimming and J lost 5 bases, with 13 bases between them. The CDR3 has 14 amino acids. The germline CDR1 and CDR2 sequences are SGHDT and YYEEEE. The CDR3 region is CASSLRLRVHEQYF. CDR3 coding DNA: TGTGCCAGCAGCTTGAGGTTGAGGGTCCACGAGCAGTACTTC.

The chain couples TRBV28 to TRBJ1-4, with TRBD1 as a possible D gene (5 bases). Trimming pared 6 bases from V and 4 bases from J, leaving 12 bases between. Looked up from germline, CDR1 is MDHEN and CDR2 is SYDVKM. The CDR3 extends over 14 amino acids. The CDR3 sequence is CASRTGTYNEKLFF. CDR3 DNA: TGTGCCAGCAGGACCGGGACTTATAATGAAAAACTGTTTTTT.

The genes are TRBV9 and TRBJ2-3, with TRBD2 as a possible D gene (7 bases). Trimming removed 3 bases from V and 3 bases from J, with 17 bases in between. Germline assignment: CDR1 SGDLS and CDR2 YYNGEE. The CDR3 covers 16 residues. In DNA, the CDR3 is TGTGCCAGCAGCGCCGGGGAGGGGGGCAGGACAGATACGCAGTATTTT. Protein product: CASSAGEGGRTDTQYF.

This chain joins TRBV7-2 and TRBJ1-2; TRBD1 aligns across 9 bases. V shed 4 bases and J 7 bases; nucleotides not matched to a gene: 4. Germline V CDR1 and CDR2: SGHTA, FQGNSA. The CDR3 is 13 residues long. The CDR3 sequence is CASSSRQGGGYTF. The CDR3 DNA reads as TGTGCCAGCAGCTCCAGACAGGGGGGTGGCTACACCTTC.

The chain couples TRBV16 to TRBJ2-7; 10 nucleotides match TRBD1. This CDR3 comprises 14 residues. Germline CDR1 and CDR2: KGHSY and FQNENV. V trimming: 4 bases; J trimming: 7 bases; junction bases outside the gene matches: 7. The chain's CDR3 is CASSPRQGAREQYF. The DNA for the CDR3 is TGTGCCAGCAGCCCCCGACAGGGGGCGCGGGAGCAGTACTTC.

The chain carries TRBV19 and TRBJ2-2; tentative D call: TRBD2 (5 bases). The germline V gene has CDR1 LNHDA and CDR2 SQIVND (reference sequence). V dropped 5 bases and J dropped 2 bases, with 15 bases sitting between them. The CDR3 covers 16 residues. The CDR3 nucleotides read TGTGCCAGTAGTTTCCTAAGCGGACCAAACACCGGGGAGCTGTTTTTT. Its protein product is CASSFLSGPNTGELFF.

V usage is TRBV30 and J usage is TRBJ1-2; no reliable D call. The ends were cut back, 1 base at V and 4 bases at J, with 7 bases in the middle. The CDR3 spans 12 residues. The germline V gene has CDR1 GTSNPN and CDR2 SVGIG (reference sequence). Here the CDR3 DNA reads TGTGCCTGGAGTGGTCCTACCTATGGCTACACCTTC. This sequence encodes CAWSGPTYGYTF.

This sequence joins TRBV7-2 and TRBJ1-4; tentatively, D is TRBD1 (6 bases). Germline CDR1 SGHTA, CDR2 FQGNSA. The CDR3 consists of 16 residues. V dropped 5 bases and J dropped 5 bases, with 18 bases sitting between them. CDR3 sequence reads: CASSLGGRVSNEKLFF. The CDR3 bases are TGTGCCAGCAGCCTAGGGGGGAGGGTCTCCAATGAAAAACTGTTTTTT.